Following are 17 T cell receptor beta chains from one sample sequenced in a study of OX40 agonist ivuxolimab in advanced cancers. Libraries were prepared by immunoSEQ multiplex PCR; TCRdb keeps only in-frame clonotypes and omits some of them. Among some 68,000 clones listed, around 86% were seen once. The starting material was CD4+ or CD8+ T cells sorted from blood, obtained in a trial of the OX40 agonist ivuxolimab. The receptors here all came from an adult with an advanced solid tumor such as melanoma, head and neck, liver or kidney cancer.

The CDR3 is CASSLAGLAKNIQYF. CDR3 bases: TGTGCCAGCAGTTTAGCGGGGCTAGCCAAAAACATTCAGTACTTC. The rearrangement joins TRBV28 to TRBJ2-4, with a weak D call TRBD2 (6 bases). Trimming removed 2 bases from V and 0 bases from J, with 8 bases in between. CDR1 and CDR2 from the germline V gene are MDHEN and SYDVKM. CDR3 length: 15 amino acids.

This chain joins TRBV28 and TRBJ2-7, with no clear D. The germline V and J ends were trimmed by 3 bases and 3 bases, with 15 bases remaining between them. Germline V CDR1 and CDR2: MDHEN, SYDVKM. CDR3 size: 15 residues. The CDR3 DNA reads TGTGCCAGCAGTTTGGACCGACCTTCCGACTACGAGCAGTACTTC. Its translation: CASSLDRPSDYEQYF.

The chain is built from TRBV15 and TRBJ1-5, with a tentative D call TRBD1 (5 bases). V was trimmed by 5 bases and J by 5 bases, leaving 19 bases between them. Looked up from germline, CDR1 is LNHNV and CDR2 is YYDKDF (reference sequence). This CDR3 is built from 16 residues. Written as DNA, the CDR3 is TGTGCCACCAGCCTATCCCTGCGGGGGTGGGATCAGCCCCAGCATTTT. Its translation is CATSLSLRGWDQPQHF.

The gene calls are TRBV6-1 and TRBJ2-1; the match to TRBD2 covers 9 bases. The V gene end was trimmed by 7 bases and the J gene end by 5 bases; junction bases not matched to a gene: 6. CDR1 and CDR2 (germline): MNHNS, SASEGT. This CDR3 spans 14 amino acids. The CDR3: CASNERGANNEQFF. The CDR3, as DNA: TGTGCCAGCAATGAGCGGGGGGCCAACAATGAGCAGTTCTTC.

The chain carries TRBV2 and TRBJ2-5, with TRBD2 identical over 10 bases. The CDR3 length is 16 residues. The J segment lost 6 bases and the V segment lost 4 bases, leaving 11 bases of the junction unmatched. Germline-derived CDR1 and CDR2 are SNHLY and FYNNEI. In nucleotides, the CDR3 is TGTGCCAGCAGTGGATCCGCTAGCGGGGGATTGAAGACCCAGTACTTC. This codes for CASSGSASGGLKTQYF.

Comments on this clone: The DNA is omitted, as the CDR3 cannot be located on it reliably, and the CDR3 follows TCRdb's listing. This chain uses TRBV21-1 with TRBJ1-1. TRBV21-1 is assigned pseudogene status. Both ends counted, the CDR3 spans 17 residues. Here the CDR3 reads CASSKVAGGNGSTEAFF.

The chain uses TRBV6-5 and TRBJ1-1, with D perhaps TRBD1 (6 bases). Germline values: CDR1 MNHEY, CDR2 SVGAGI. This CDR3 has 14 amino acids. V was trimmed by 3 bases and J by 2 bases, leaving 10 bases between them. The CDR3 loop is CASSYGTRNTEAFF. CDR3 nucleotides: TGTGCCAGCAGTTATGGGACAAGAAACACTGAAGCTTTCTTT.

This rearrangement joins TRBV6-4 to TRBJ2-1; 9 nucleotides line up with TRBD1. In germline, CDR1 is MRHNA, CDR2 SNTAGT. CDR3 size: 18 residues. V lost 6 bases, J lost 2 bases, and 14 bases stayed unmatched. CDR3 in amino acids: CASSLGTGSTSAYNEQFF. The CDR3 DNA sequence: TGTGCCAGCAGCCTTGGGACAGGGAGTACTTCCGCCTACAATGAGCAGTTCTTC.

CDR3 sequence reads: CASSKTKAGTGELFF. CDR3 bases: TGCGCCAGCAGTAAGACCAAGGCGGGCACCGGGGAGCTGTTTTTT. The V call is TRBV10-1, the J call TRBJ2-2; D might be TRBD2 (5 bases). The CDR3 spans 15 residues. The V gene's germline CDR1 is WNHNN and CDR2 SYGVQD (reference sequence). V gave up 5 bases and J gave up 4 bases, with 14 bases separating them.

The V and J genes are TRBV2 and TRBJ2-1; possibly TRBD2 for D (6 bases). CDR3 size: 13 residues. The germline CDR1 and CDR2 sequences are SNHLY and FYNNEI. Deletions cut 7 bases from V and 2 bases from J, with 9 bases between. The CDR3 here is CASIPSAYNEQFF. CDR3 DNA sequence: TGTGCCAGCATTCCTAGCGCCTACAATGAGCAGTTCTTC.

This clone showed up just once. This chain links TRBV18 with TRBJ2-4; TRBD2 aligns across 8 bases. The CDR3 is 15 residues long. The V segment lost 0 bases and the J segment 6 bases; nucleotides outside the gene matches: 4. Germline V gene sequence: CDR1 KGHSH, CDR2 LQKENI. The CDR3 DNA sequence: TGTGCCAGCTCACCACCGGGACTAGAGGGAAACATTCAGTACTTC. Translated: CASSPPGLEGNIQYF.

The chain carries TRBV6-1 and TRBJ1-1; D remains ambiguous. The CDR3 consists of 14 residues. Germline loops: CDR1 MNHNS, CDR2 SASEGT. V lost 0 bases to trimming and J lost 3 bases, with 8 bases between them. The CDR3 DNA follows: TGTGCCAGCAGTGAAGCGCTCACAGACACTGAAGCTTTCTTT. Amino acids: CASSEALTDTEAFF.

The V gene is TRBV7-2, the J gene TRBJ1-2; TRBD1 is a possible D gene (6 bases). Trimming took off 0 bases at V and 2 bases at J, with 10 bases between the two ends. CDR1 is SGHTA and CDR2 is FQGNSA in the germline V gene. This CDR3 spans 15 amino acids. CDR3 residues: CASSLAPDRNYGYTF. In DNA, the CDR3 is TGTGCCAGCAGCTTAGCCCCTGACAGGAACTATGGCTACACCTTC. Supplemented by reference TRBV7-2 and TRBJ1-2, the full variable domain reads GAGVSQSPSNKVTEKGKDVELRCDPISGHTALYWYRQSLGQGLEFLIYFQGNSAPDKSGLPSDRFSAERTGGSVSTLTIQRTQQEDSAVYLCASSLAPDRNYGYTFGSGTRLTVV.

This clone has just one count. The chain joins TRBV6-1 to TRBJ2-7; D possibly corresponds to TRBD1 (5 bases). The CDR3 is 13 amino acids. Germline V gene data show CDR1 as MNHNS and CDR2 as SASEGT. V was cut by 4 bases and J by 5 bases, with 12 bases left in between. The CDR3 reads CASSVVRDDEQYF. The CDR3 bases are TGTGCCAGCAGTGTCGTCAGGGATGACGAGCAGTACTTC.

This sequence joins TRBV19 and TRBJ2-2; possibly TRBD1 for D (5 bases). Between the trimmed V and J ends, which lost 2 bases and 0 bases, there was a span of 7 bases. The CDR3 contains 15 residues. Germline V gene data show CDR1 as LNHDA and CDR2 as SQIVND (reference sequence). The CDR3, as DNA: TGTGCCAGTAGTATACAGGGTTCGAACACCGGGGAGCTGTTTTTT. It translates to CASSIQGSNTGELFF.

The gene calls are TRBV19 and TRBJ2-3; D is possibly TRBD2 (6 bases). The CDR3 is 16 amino acids. CDR1 is LNHDA and CDR2 is SQIVND in the germline V gene (reference sequence). V lost 10 bases and J 4 bases, leaving 24 bases between the germline ends. As DNA, the CDR3 is TGTGCCACCTCGGAAAGGGTGGGAGGAGGGGCAGATACGCAGTATTTT. This encodes CATSERVGGGADTQYF.

The rearrangement joins TRBV29-1 to TRBJ1-1, with D tentatively TRBD1 (6 bases). With 6 bases removed from V and 5 bases from J, the gap between germline ends came to 19 bases. The CDR3 totals 14 residues. Germline CDR1 reads SQVTM; CDR2 reads ANQGSEA. Written as DNA, the CDR3 is TGCAGCGTCGTCCCTTCGGGGGCAGCGACTGAAGCTTTCTTT. Its translation is CSVVPSGAATEAFF.